The subject of this entry is one T cell receptor beta chain. The clone's antigen remains unknown. There are no base qualities to consult, and no much larger clone falls within one base. The data originate from a study of cytomegalovirus exposure and HLA in healthy donors (dated by TCRdb to the late 2010s). In terms of the full investigation: A later analysis indicated that the 130 or so validation repertoires were generated on the platform also employed for the roughly 720 repertoires of the first cohort. The study aimed to test whether cataloging public T cell receptors could reveal signatures of past pathogen exposure. A separate validation cohort of some 130 different subjects was used in addition to the approximately 610-subject first cohort. The study combined high-throughput TCR immunosequencing, statistical association of individual TCRs with disease status, and machine learning to predict cytomegalovirus infection status. What the study reported, not specific to this receptor: According to the authors, the approach could potentially be generalized to other disease states and immunological phenotypes. A few of the identified cytomegalovirus-associated TCR beta chains were confirmed in vitro to be specific for cytomegalovirus antigens. Across donors, most TCR sequences were observed very rarely, whereas some public TCRs were present in many individuals. Of the cluster scores, 90% to 95% were above 0 in a later analysis, which found that TCRs clustered in the first cohort also tended to co-occur in the 120 validation repertoires. The study listed 150 to 200 TCR beta chains as associated with cytomegalovirus. A later analysis lacked HLA typing for the validation cohort, so it scored co-occurrence in that cohort across all 110 or so repertoires. In both the original and validation cohorts, the classifier was reported to diagnose cytomegalovirus status with high specificity and sensitivity.

The CDR3 has 15 amino acids, counting the end cysteine and phenylalanine. Here the CDR3 DNA is all that survives: 45 bases in frame from base 1. Cut back by 8 bases and 5 bases, the V and J ends lie 19 bases apart. Via the germline V gene (reference sequence), CDR1 is LNHDA and CDR2 SQIVND. Libraries came from the immunoSEQ multiplex PCR assay. On the study's bioinformatics: To diagnose cytomegalovirus status from the catalog of TCR beta chain sequences, a statistical classification framework was built. TCRdb stores this immuneACCESS table with in-frame sequences only. Part of the clones is absent; in the studies checked, under half of the shortfall reflects unresolved V genes, and no reason is known for the rest. D and trimming come from the DNA, and the V and J calls and clone size come from that table. The table for this sample lists more than 50,000 clones; roughly nine tenths of them were counted only once. The ten largest make up around 2.2% of the sample.

Donors formed part of the validation cohort, which comprised over a hundred subjects and was distinct from the first cohort of under 850 subjects. Here the chain combines TRBV19 and TRBJ2-1; matching of 5 bases hints at TRBD2 as the D gene. Source material: PBMCs. This receptor was identified in a woman aged 25 to 39 in good health and CMV-seronegative. The bases read TGTGCCAGTTTTAGTGGGGTGGCGGGTGACAATGAGCAGTTCTTC. It specifies CASFSGVAGDNEQFF.